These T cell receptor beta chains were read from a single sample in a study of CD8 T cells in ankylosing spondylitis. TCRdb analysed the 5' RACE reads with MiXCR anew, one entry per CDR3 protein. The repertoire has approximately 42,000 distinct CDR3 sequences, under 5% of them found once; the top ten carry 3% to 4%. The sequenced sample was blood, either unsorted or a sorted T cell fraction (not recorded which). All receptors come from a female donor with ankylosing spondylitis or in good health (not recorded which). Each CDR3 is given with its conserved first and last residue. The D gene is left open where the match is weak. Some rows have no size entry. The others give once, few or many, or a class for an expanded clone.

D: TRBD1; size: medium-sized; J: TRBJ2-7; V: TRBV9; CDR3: CASSVAGGWEQYF; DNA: TGTGCCAGCAGCGTCGCAGGGGGCTGGGAGCAGTACTTC
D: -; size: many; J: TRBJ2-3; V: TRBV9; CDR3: CASSGHTIFTDTQYF; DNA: TGTGCCAGCAGCGGTCATACTATTTTCACAGATACGCAGTATTTT
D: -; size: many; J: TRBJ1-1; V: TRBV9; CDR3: CASSVGNRNTEAFF; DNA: TGTGCCAGCAGCGTAGGGAACAGGAACACTGAAGCTTTCTTT
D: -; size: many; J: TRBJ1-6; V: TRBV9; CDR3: CASSVRAGADSYNSPLHF; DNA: TGTGCCAGCAGCGTACGGGCAGGGGCGGACTCCTATAATTCACCCCTCCACTTT
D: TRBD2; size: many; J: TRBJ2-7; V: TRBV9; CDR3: CASSVAGGSLEQYF; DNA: TGTGCCAGCAGCGTAGCGGGGGGGTCTCTCGAGCAGTACTTC
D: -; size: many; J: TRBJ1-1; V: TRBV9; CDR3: CASSVEAFPGGEAFF; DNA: TGTGCCAGCAGCGTAGAAGCCTTCCCCGGCGGTGAAGCTTTCTTT
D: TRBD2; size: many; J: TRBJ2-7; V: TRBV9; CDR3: CASARAGGGSYEQYF; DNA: TGTGCCAGCGCCCGCGCGGGGGGGGGATCCTACGAGCAGTACTTC
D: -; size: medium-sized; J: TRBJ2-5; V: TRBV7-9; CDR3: CASSLGAVEETQYF; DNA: TGTGCCAGCAGCCTTGGGGCAGTCGAGGAGACCCAGTACTTC
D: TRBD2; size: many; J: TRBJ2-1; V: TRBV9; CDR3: CASSVEAGIGNEQFF; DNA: TGTGCCAGCAGCGTAGAAGCGGGGATTGGAAATGAGCAGTTCTTC
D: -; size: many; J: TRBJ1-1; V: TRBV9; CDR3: CASSVATGFATEAFF; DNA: TGTGCCAGCAGCGTAGCTACAGGGTTCGCCACTGAAGCTTTCTTT
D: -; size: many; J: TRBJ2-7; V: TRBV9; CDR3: CASSDGQKSINEQYF; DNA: TGTGCCAGCAGCGACGGACAAAAGTCAATCAACGAGCAGTACTTC
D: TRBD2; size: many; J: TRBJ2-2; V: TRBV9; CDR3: CASSHSGGYTGELFF; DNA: TGTGCCAGCAGTCACAGCGGGGGGTACACCGGGGAGCTGTTTTTT
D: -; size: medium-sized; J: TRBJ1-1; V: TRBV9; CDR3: CASREGDENTEAFF; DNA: TGTGCCAGCAGAGAAGGCGACGAGAACACTGAAGCTTTCTTT
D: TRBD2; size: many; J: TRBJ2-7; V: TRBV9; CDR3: CASSGGGSSGTNHYEQYF; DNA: TGTGCCAGCAGCGGCGGGGGGAGTTCAGGTACCAACCACTACGAGCAGTACTTC
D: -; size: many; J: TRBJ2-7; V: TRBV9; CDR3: CASSAETGQSEQYF; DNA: TGTGCCAGCAGCGCAGAGACCGGACAAAGTGAGCAGTACTTC
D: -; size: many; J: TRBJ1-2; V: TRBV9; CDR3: CASSVALRGDYGYTF; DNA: TGTGCCAGCAGCGTAGCCCTCCGGGGGGACTATGGCTACACCTTC
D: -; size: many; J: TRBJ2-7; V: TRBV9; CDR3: CASSVATGREQYF; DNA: TGTGCCAGCAGCGTAGCAACGGGTCGCGAGCAGTACTTC
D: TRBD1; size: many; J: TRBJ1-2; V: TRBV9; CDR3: CASSAGPGQGLGGYTF; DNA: TGTGCCAGCAGCGCCGGACCGGGACAGGGGCTAGGTGGCTACACCTTC
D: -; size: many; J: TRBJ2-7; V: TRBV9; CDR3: CASSVGTGSSYEQYF; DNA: TGTGCCAGCAGCGTAGGTACAGGGAGCTCCTACGAGCAGTACTTC
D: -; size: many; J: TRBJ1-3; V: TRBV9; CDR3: CASSVDPSPDSGNTIYF; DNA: TGTGCCAGCAGCGTAGACCCGTCCCCGGACTCTGGAAACACCATATATTTT
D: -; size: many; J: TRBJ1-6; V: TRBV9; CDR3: CASSPSQGPENSPLHF; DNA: TGTGCCAGCAGCCCATCCCAGGGGCCGGAAAATTCACCCCTCCACTTT
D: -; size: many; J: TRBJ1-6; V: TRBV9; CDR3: CASSAGLEDSPLHF; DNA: TGTGCCAGCAGCGCGGGCCTCGAAGATTCACCCCTCCACTTT
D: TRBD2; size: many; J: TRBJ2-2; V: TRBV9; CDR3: CASSWGGTSITGELFF; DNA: TGTGCCAGCAGCTGGGGCGGGACTAGCATCACCGGGGAGCTGTTTTTT
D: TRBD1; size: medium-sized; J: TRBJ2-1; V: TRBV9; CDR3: CASSVEGTGYNEQFF; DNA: TGTGCCAGCAGCGTAGAAGGGACAGGCTACAATGAGCAGTTCTTC
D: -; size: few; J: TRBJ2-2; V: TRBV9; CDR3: CASSVDPHSNTGELFF; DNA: TGTGCCAGCAGCGTAGACCCCCATTCGAACACCGGGGAGCTGTTTTTT
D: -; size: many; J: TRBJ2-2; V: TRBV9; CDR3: CASSVASGAANTGELFF; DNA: TGTGCCAGCAGCGTAGCTAGTGGGGCCGCGAACACCGGGGAGCTGTTTTTT
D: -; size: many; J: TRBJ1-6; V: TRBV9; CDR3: CASSDDRRYSPLHF; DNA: TGTGCCAGCAGCGATGACAGGCGGTACTCACCCCTCCACTTT
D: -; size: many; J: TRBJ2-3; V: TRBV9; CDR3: CASSVEFDDTQYF; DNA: TGTGCCAGCAGCGTAGAATTCGACGATACGCAGTATTTT
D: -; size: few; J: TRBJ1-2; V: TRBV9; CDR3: CASSLGGNYGYTF; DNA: TGTGCCAGCAGCCTGGGGGGTAACTATGGCTACACCTTC
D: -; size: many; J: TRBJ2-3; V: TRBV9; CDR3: CASSAHSSTDTQYF; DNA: TGTGCCAGCAGCGCCCATTCCAGCACAGATACGCAGTATTTT
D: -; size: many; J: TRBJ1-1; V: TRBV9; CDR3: CASSVTGRNTEAFF; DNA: TGTGCCAGCAGCGTTACAGGCAGAAACACTGAAGCTTTCTTT
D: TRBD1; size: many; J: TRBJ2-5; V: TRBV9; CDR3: CASSPQGETQYF; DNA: TGTGCCAGCAGCCCACAGGGGGAGACCCAGTACTTC
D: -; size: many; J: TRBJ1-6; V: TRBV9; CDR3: CASSSPPGEEDSPLHF; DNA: TGTGCCAGCAGCTCCCCCCCGGGAGAAGAGGATTCACCCCTCCACTTT
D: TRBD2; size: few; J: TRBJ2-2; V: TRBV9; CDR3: CASRPAGGDAGELFF; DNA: TGTGCCAGCAGGCCAGCGGGGGGGGATGCCGGGGAGCTGTTTTTT
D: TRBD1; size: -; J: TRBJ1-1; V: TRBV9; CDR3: CASSPLDRGNTEAFF; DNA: TGTGCCAGCAGCCCCCTAGACAGGGGGAACACTGAAGCTTTCTTT
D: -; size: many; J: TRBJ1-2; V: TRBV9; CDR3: CASSVASDNYGYTF; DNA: TGTGCCAGCAGCGTAGCTTCCGATAACTATGGCTACACCTTC
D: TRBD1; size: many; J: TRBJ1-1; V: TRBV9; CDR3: CASSVEDRGRGAFF; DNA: TGTGCCAGCAGCGTAGAAGACAGGGGAAGGGGAGCTTTCTTT
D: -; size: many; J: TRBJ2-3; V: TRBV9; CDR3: CASSEESSTDTQYF; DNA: TGTGCCAGCAGCGAGGAGAGCTCCACAGATACGCAGTATTTT
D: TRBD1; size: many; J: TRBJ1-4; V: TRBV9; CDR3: CASSSSGGKLFF; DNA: TGTGCCAGCAGCTCCTCAGGGGGAAAACTGTTTTTT
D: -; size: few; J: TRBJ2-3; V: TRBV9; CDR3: CASSVALRTQGDDTQYF; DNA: TGTGCCAGCAGCGTAGCATTGAGGACTCAGGGCGACGATACGCAGTATTTT
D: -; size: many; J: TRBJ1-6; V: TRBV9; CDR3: CASGRGAGNSPLHF; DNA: TGTGCCAGCGGCCGCGGGGCGGGCAATTCACCCCTCCACTTT
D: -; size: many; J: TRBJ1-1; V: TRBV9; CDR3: CASSLSFENTEAFF; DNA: TGTGCCAGCAGCCTCTCGTTTGAGAACACTGAAGCTTTCTTT
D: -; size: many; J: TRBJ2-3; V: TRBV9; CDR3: CASTSRGFLTDTQYF; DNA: TGTGCCAGCACCTCTCGGGGGTTCCTCACAGATACGCAGTATTTT
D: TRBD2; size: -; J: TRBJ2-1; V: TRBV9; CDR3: CASSKILAALGGEQFF; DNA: TGTGCCAGCAGCAAAATTCTAGCGGCTTTGGGGGGGGAGCAGTTCTTC
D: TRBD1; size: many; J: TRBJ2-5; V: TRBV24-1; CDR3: CATSDRDRTDQETQYF; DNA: TGTGCCACCAGTGATCGGGACAGGACGGACCAAGAGACCCAGTACTTC
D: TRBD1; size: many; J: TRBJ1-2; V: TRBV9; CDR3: CASSVDPTGLYGYTF; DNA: TGTGCCAGCAGCGTTGATCCGACAGGGCTCTATGGCTACACCTTC
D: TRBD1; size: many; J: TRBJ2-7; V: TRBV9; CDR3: CASSASPDRDEQYF; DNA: TGTGCCAGCAGCGCCAGTCCCGACAGGGACGAGCAGTACTTC
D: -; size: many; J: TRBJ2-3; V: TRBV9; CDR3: CASSVGLVSTDTQYF; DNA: TGTGCCAGCAGCGTAGGACTAGTAAGCACAGATACGCAGTATTTT